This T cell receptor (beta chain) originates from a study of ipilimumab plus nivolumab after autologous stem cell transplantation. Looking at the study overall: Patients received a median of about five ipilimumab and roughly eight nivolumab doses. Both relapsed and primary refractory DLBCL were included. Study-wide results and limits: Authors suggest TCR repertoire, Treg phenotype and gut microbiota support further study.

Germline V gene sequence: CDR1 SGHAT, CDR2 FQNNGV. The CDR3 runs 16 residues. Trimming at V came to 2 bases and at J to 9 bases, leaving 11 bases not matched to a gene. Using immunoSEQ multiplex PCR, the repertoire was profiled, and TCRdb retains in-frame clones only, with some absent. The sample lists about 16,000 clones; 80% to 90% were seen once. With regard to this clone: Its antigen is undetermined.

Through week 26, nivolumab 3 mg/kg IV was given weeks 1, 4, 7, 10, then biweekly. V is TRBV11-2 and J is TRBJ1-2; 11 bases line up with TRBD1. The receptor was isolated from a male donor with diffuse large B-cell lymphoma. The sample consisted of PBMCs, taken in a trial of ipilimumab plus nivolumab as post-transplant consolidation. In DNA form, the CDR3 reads TGTGCCAGCAGCTTATCCGGGACAGGGGGGTCGTGGAGCTACACCTTC. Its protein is CASSLSGTGGSWSYTF.